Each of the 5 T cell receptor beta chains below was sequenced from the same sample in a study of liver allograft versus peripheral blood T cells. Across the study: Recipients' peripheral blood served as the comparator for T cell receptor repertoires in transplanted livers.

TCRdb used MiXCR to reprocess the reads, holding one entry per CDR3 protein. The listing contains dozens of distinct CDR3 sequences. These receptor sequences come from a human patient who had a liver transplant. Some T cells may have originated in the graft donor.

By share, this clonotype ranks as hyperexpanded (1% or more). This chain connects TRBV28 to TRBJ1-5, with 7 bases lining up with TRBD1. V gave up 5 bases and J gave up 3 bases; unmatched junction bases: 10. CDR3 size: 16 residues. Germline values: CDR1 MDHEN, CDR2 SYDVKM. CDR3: CASSIQGTILNQPQHF. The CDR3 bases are TGTGCCAGCAGTATACAGGGGACGATCCTCAATCAGCCCCAGCATTTT.

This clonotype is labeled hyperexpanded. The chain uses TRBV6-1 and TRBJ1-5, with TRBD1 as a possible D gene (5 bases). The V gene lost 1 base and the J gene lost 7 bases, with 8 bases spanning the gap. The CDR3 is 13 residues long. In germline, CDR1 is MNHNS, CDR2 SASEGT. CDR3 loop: CASSEVRGQPQHF. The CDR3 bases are TGTGCCAGCAGTGAAGTACGGGGCCAGCCCCAGCATTTT.

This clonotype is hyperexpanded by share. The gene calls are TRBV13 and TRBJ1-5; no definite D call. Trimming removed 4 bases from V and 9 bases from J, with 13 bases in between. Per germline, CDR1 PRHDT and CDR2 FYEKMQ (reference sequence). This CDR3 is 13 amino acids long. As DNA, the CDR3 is TGTGCCAGCAGCTCAAGGTGGGAGGTGCCCCAGCATTTT. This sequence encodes CASSSRWEVPQHF.

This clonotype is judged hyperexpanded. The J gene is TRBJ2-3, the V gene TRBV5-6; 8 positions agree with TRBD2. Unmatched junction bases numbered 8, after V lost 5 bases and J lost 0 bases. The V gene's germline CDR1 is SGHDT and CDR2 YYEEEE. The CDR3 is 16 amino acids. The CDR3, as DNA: TGTGCCAGCAGGCTTATAGCGGGGTATAGCACAGATACGCAGTATTTT. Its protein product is CASRLIAGYSTDTQYF.

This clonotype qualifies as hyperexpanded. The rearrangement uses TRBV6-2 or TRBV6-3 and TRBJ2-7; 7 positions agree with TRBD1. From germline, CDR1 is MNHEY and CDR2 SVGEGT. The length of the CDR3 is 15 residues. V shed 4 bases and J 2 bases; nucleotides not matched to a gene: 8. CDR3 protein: CASSFPGTDTYEQYF. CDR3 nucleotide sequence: TGTGCCAGCAGTTTCCCCGGGACAGACACCTACGAGCAGTACTTC.